Listed here is a single T cell receptor (beta chain). This clone was counted ten times or more. Its recognized antigen is unknown. Per-base qualities were not stored, and no clone one base away is much larger. CDR1 and CDR2 were assigned from the germline V gene as SGHRS and YFSETQ. V trim: 3 bases; J trim: 7 bases; unmatched bases: 9. The CDR3 numbers 14 residues from cysteine through phenylalanine. The entry retains the CDR3 DNA only, 42 bases that are in frame from base 1. Donors were healthy HIV-negative adults with no recently reported acute infections or vaccinations. Only Caucasian adults living in Nashville, Tennessee, USA were represented among the donors. Magnetic negative selection was used to enrich CD4+ T cells, after which naive cells were positively selected on CD45RA and the negative fraction became the memory subset. Blood was obtained by leukapheresis, after which PBMCs were separated by Ficoll-Histopaque density gradient centrifugation and cryopreserved in liquid nitrogen vapor phase. Analytical flow cytometry was used to check the purity and quantity of each magnetically sorted T cell population. Genomic DNA was isolated from every sorted fraction and measured by UV absorbance on a Nanodrop 2000c.

Using the deep immunoSEQ assay, TCR CDR3 regions were amplified from genomic DNA by multiplex PCR. For each cell subset, the extracted genomic DNA was distributed evenly across all wells of several immunoSEQ 96-well plates, and each plate served as one replicate. For sorted subsets, each replicate PCR was loaded with around 200 ng genomic DNA, equivalent to approximately 27,000 T cell genomes. Purified libraries were quantified with a Qubit 3.0 fluorometer, sized on a Bioanalyzer 2100, and re-quantified with the KAPA Library Quantification kit. Every immunoSEQ 96-well plate was sequenced on a dedicated single-read 150-cycle Illumina NextSeq 550 flow cell. Regarding the original processing steps: The immunoSEQ output contained only junctional sequences without quality scores, so filtering could not match that applied to full-length reads. To assign V/J genes and CDR3, sequences were annotated using PyIR, a Python wrapper for IgBLAST v1.9, with IMGT germline references. Any read was removed if the V/J assignment was weak (E-value above 1e-6), the CDR3 was missing, or the read contained stop codons, out-of-frame junctions, or ambiguous translated residues. V3J clonotypes were defined by identical inferred V gene, J gene, and CDR3 amino acid sequence. Percentage overlap between repertoires was calculated by dividing the number of shared unique clonotypes by the size of the smaller repertoire. Repertoire richness was assessed with RTK rarefaction, the Chao1 estimator, and Recon v2.1 estimates of unobserved clonotypes. Generation probabilities were computed with OLGA for all TCRbeta clonotypes obtained by the gDNA method from a few donors. The source is immuneACCESS, and TCRdb retained only in-frame sequences with V and J called. Part of the clones is not carried over; for the studies checked, unresolved V genes explain less than half of this, and the remainder is unexplained. V, J and clone size are taken as reported in that table, and D and trimming were inferred from the DNA itself. The sample includes over 950,000 clones, with 77% observed a single time. The ten largest clones take up 0.89% of the sample.

This sample stems from a study of shared clonotypes between healthy human individuals (dated by TCRdb to the early 2020s). For context, the study as a whole: A couple of women and a few men aged 18 to 49 years were included in the cohort. The study deeply sequenced blood TCR repertoires of five healthy adults to estimate repertoire size and the extent of clonotype sharing between individuals. Different laboratories and diverse techniques were used to prepare libraries and sequence TCR repertoires, to increase sequencing depth and limit assay-specific biases. Leukapheresis yielded between about 0.8 and 8.9 billion PBMCs per donor. Per donor, three plates each were used for CD4 naive and CD4 memory, two for CD8 naive, and one for CD8 memory. The study at large found these results: Pairwise subsampling led to the expectation that sequencing depth would affect the degree of clonotype sharing among donors. Incomplete sequencing was indicated by rarefaction of sorted-subset datasets, despite the large sequencing depth. Larger estimated clonotype richness was generally found for naive subsets than for memory subsets. Sampling was restricted to blood, and TCR repertoires in tissues likely differ from the TCR repertoires found in blood. Roughly 5% of naive CD4, approximately 3.7% of naive CD8, about 2.5% of memory CD4, and around 0.42% of memory CD8 clonotypes were shared across a few donors. The small number of donors limited the genetic and exposure-history diversity represented. Clonotypes shared by all four sorted-subset donors showed higher generation probabilities than non-shared clonotypes.

The sample consisted of memory CD4+ T cells from PBMCs. The sample's cell subset or site, from its label and the paper: CD45RA-negative fraction. The sequence was collected from a man aged 18 to 30 in good health. Some clones in this sample may be carry-over from other donors' samples. The V and J genes are TRBV5-1 and TRBJ2-7, with 8 bases aligning to TRBD1. The sequenced DNA is TGCGCCAGCAGCTCCGGACAGGGCCAGAGGGAGCAGTACTTC. The encoded protein is CASSSGQGQREQYF.